This T cell receptor (beta chain) derives from a study of T cells in tuberculosis. Sample time point: new active TB diagnosis, blood taken before or within 7 days of starting treatment. Only one count was recorded for this clone. The J segment lost 3 bases and the V segment lost 4 bases, leaving 7 bases of the junction unmatched. This CDR3 has 14 amino acids. Germline V gene sequence: CDR1 SGHDT, CDR2 YYEEEE. TCRdb's table, derived via immunoSEQ multiplex PCR, lists solely in-frame clones and lacks some. The table has around 49,000 clones, about 96% seen once. The specimen was PBMCs, collected at tuberculosis diagnosis. This chain joins TRBV5-6 and TRBJ2-7, with TRBD2 identical over 7 bases. This clonotype was sampled from an adult with tuberculosis. The DNA of the CDR3 is TGTGCCAGCAGCCCAGGACTAGTCGACTACGAGCAGTACTTC. This translates into CASSPGLVDYEQYF.